A few counts support the clone carrying this T cell receptor (beta chain). Antigen specificity is unknown. This CDR3 contains 17 residues. Looked up from germline, CDR1 is ENHRY and CDR2 is SYGVKD. J lost 2 bases, V lost 6 bases, and 6 bases had no gene match. This record belongs to a study of identical twins. One entry per CDR3 protein results from TCRdb running MiXCR on the 5' RACE reads. The table lists 510,000 or so distinct CDR3 sequences, 15% of them singletons. Broader study findings: Cross-sectional statistics underpinned the conclusions; the same donors were not followed. Models came in too low on out-of-frame TCR alpha sharing in monozygotic twins. Fewer insertions marked abundant cord blood beta clonotypes; young adult naive trended weakly, memory not at all.

Healthy Caucasians were all of the donors. The sample was also reused in another study, on yellow fever vaccine responses in identical twins.

The sample consisted of CD4+ T cells sorted from blood. The rearrangement joins TRBV10-3 to TRBJ2-1, with 14 bases identical to TRBD2. The TCR originated in a woman between 18 and 29 years old in good health. The DNA for the CDR3 is TGTGCCATCAGACCGGGACTAGCGGGAGAGACCTACAATGAGCAGTTCTTC. It is translated as CAIRPGLAGETYNEQFF.